Following are 14 T cell receptor beta chains from one sample sequenced in a study of Ad26.COV2.S vaccination and SARS-CoV-2 variants. Treatment given: roughly 20 received Ad26.COV2.S at low or high dose, single or two shots; a few received placebo; per-sample allocation not given. The investigators took samples on day 63 after the first vaccine or placebo injection. Assay used: immunoSEQ multiplex PCR; TCRdb lists only in-frame clones, some missing. This table holds 400,000 to 450,000 clones, about 93% found once. The sample consisted of peripheral blood, taken in a trial of Ad26.COV2.S vaccine versus placebo. Receptor source: a person between 18 and 65 years old who received the Ad26.COV2.S COVID-19 vaccine or a placebo.

The chain employs TRBV4-3 and TRBJ2-2, with D unresolved. This CDR3 comprises 17 residues. Germline loops: CDR1 LGHNA, CDR2 YSLEER. With 0 bases removed from V and 1 base from J, the gap between germline ends came to 12 bases. For the CDR3, the DNA is TGCGCCAGCAGCCAAGAATCCCCAAACCTGAACACCGGGGAGCTGTTTTTT. Translation gives CASSQESPNLNTGELFF.

The CDR3, as DNA: TGCGCCAGCAGCCAGACTAGCGGATACACAGATACGCAGTATTTT. Encoded protein: CASSQTSGYTDTQYF. V gene TRBV4-1 combines with J gene TRBJ2-3; 9 bases are a match to TRBD2. CDR3 size: 15 residues. Per the germline V gene, CDR1 is MGHRA and CDR2 is YSYEKL. V shed 3 bases, J shed 2 bases, and the junction held 3 bases outside the gene matches.

V and J are TRBV11-2 and TRBJ2-7; D possibly uses TRBD1 or TRBD2 (5 bases each). Trimming stripped 4 bases from V and 5 bases from J, with 27 bases between. Per the germline V gene, CDR1 is SGHAT and CDR2 is FQNNGV. This CDR3 comprises 18 residues. The CDR3 here is CASSWGRDHRNVSNEQYF. The CDR3 DNA follows: TGTGCCAGCAGCTGGGGCCGGGACCACAGAAACGTTTCCAACGAGCAGTACTTC. Full variable domain (rest looked up from reference TRBV11-2 and TRBJ2-7): EAGVAQSPRYKIIEKRQSVAFWCNPISGHATLYWYQQILGQGPKLLIQFQNNGVVDDSQLPKDRFSAERLKGVDSTLKIQPAKLEDSAVYLCASSWGRDHRNVSNEQYFGPGTRLTVT.

The J gene is TRBJ1-1, the V gene TRBV7-9; the D is unclear. Per the germline V gene, CDR1 is SEHNR and CDR2 is FQNEAQ (reference sequence). This CDR3 spans 14 amino acids. V was cut by 4 bases and J by 2 bases, with 11 bases left in between. The CDR3: CASSWGRTNTEAFF. The CDR3, as DNA: TGTGCCAGCAGCTGGGGAAGAACTAACACTGAAGCTTTCTTT.

This chain links TRBV27 with TRBJ2-7, with 13 bases identical to TRBD2. J lost 3 bases, V lost 2 bases, and 1 base had no gene match. Germline values: CDR1 MNHEY, CDR2 SMNVEV (reference sequence). This CDR3 is built from 15 residues. CDR3 loop: CASSLRTSGSYEQYF. The CDR3 DNA follows: TGTGCCAGCAGTTTAAGGACTAGCGGGAGCTACGAGCAGTACTTC.

The rearrangement uses TRBV9 and TRBJ2-1; D tentatively reads TRBD1 or TRBD2 (6 bases each). This CDR3 spans 15 amino acids. The ends were cut back, 3 bases at V and 2 bases at J, with 12 bases in the middle. The germline V gene has CDR1 SGDLS and CDR2 YYNGEE. The CDR3 coding sequence is TGTGCCAGCAGCGGTAGCGGACAGCCCTACAATGAGCAGTTCTTC. Translated, it gives CASSGSGQPYNEQFF. The variable domain in full, completed from reference TRBV9 and TRBJ2-1, reads DSGVTQTPKHLITATGQRVTLRCSPRSGDLSVYWYQQSLDQGLQFLIQYYNGEERAKGNILERFSAQQFPDLHSELNLSSLELGDSALYFCASSGSGQPYNEQFFGPGTRLTVL.

Concerning this clone itself: At one end, the junction sequence differs from germline, possibly due to a read error. The rearrangement joins TRBV30 to TRBJ2-2; 7 bases are a match to TRBD2. This CDR3 spans 17 amino acids. Germline CDR1 is GTSNPN and CDR2 is SVGIG (reference sequence). CDR3 in amino acids: CAWGVGRTSVPTGELFF. The CDR3 nucleotides are TGTGCCTGGGGTGTGGGCAGAACTAGCGTTCCCACCGGGGAGCTGTTTTTT.

The J gene is TRBJ2-2, the V gene TRBV6-5, with unresolved D. Germline V gene sequence: CDR1 MNHEY, CDR2 SVGAGI. There are 13 residues in the CDR3. V gave up 2 bases and J gave up 3 bases, with 4 bases separating them. CDR3 DNA sequence: TGTGCCAGCAGTTACAGGTACACCGGGGAGCTGTTTTTT. Translation: CASSYRYTGELFF.

The rearrangement joins TRBV6-2 or TRBV6-3 to TRBJ1-2, with 7 bases that match TRBD1. CDR1 and CDR2 from the germline V gene are MNHEY and SVGEGT. This CDR3 contains 12 residues. V was clipped by 5 bases and J by 8 bases; unmatched bases: 5. CDR3 loop: CASSTGVWGYTF. The CDR3 DNA is TGTGCCAGCAGTACAGGGGTCTGGGGCTACACCTTC.

V is TRBV11-2 and J is TRBJ2-7; no clear D. Germline CDR1 reads SGHAT; CDR2 reads FQNNGV. With 1 base removed from V and 3 bases from J, the gap between germline ends came to 10 bases. The CDR3 contains 14 residues. CDR3 nucleotides: TGTGCCAGCAGCTTAGTCGGATGGGGCTACGAGCAGTACTTC. Translation: CASSLVGWGYEQYF.

The J gene is TRBJ1-2, the V gene TRBV7-2; D not resolved. Trimming left V 4 bases short and J 5 bases short, with 14 bases between. CDR3 length: 14 residues. Germline loops: CDR1 SGHTA, CDR2 FQGNSA. CDR3 DNA: TGTGCCAGCAGCTCCCTCGACGGACGTTATGGCTACACCTTC. It encodes CASSSLDGRYGYTF.

The rearrangement uses TRBV6-2 or TRBV6-3 and TRBJ2-7, with a weak D call TRBD2 (6 bases). The CDR3 is made up of 14 amino acids. The germline CDR1 and CDR2 sequences are MNHEY and SVGEGT. V was cut by 0 bases and J by 7 bases, with 13 bases left in between. The DNA for the CDR3 is TGTGCCAGCAGTTACTCGGGACTCTTGGGGGAGCAGTACTTC. It translates to CASSYSGLLGEQYF.

V gene TRBV9 combines with J gene TRBJ2-1, with TRBD2 identical over 10 bases. This CDR3 comprises 15 residues. Germline CDR1 SGDLS, CDR2 YYNGEE. V shed 0 bases, J shed 9 bases, and the junction held 6 bases outside the gene matches. Here the CDR3 DNA reads TGTGCCAGCAGCGTAGAGAGCGGGAGGGCCATTGAGCAGTTCTTC. Amino acids: CASSVESGRAIEQFF.

The chain couples TRBV7-2 to TRBJ2-5, with a weak D call TRBD1 (5 bases). From germline, CDR1 is SGHTA and CDR2 FQGNSA. The V gene lost 1 base and the J gene lost 7 bases, with 10 bases spanning the gap. The CDR3 is 13 residues long. CDR3 in amino acids: CASSLEGWGTQYF. CDR3 nucleotides: TGTGCCAGCAGCTTAGAGGGGTGGGGGACCCAGTACTTC.